This paragraph covers one T cell receptor (beta chain) sequence. Its target is not known. This specimen belongs to a study of shared clonotypes between healthy human individuals. Original handling: Filtering differed for immunoSEQ, which gave only junction sequences without quality scores. Generated by immunoSEQ multiplex PCR, the TCRdb table keeps only in-frame clones and is missing some. V, J and clone size derive from that table, while D and trimming were established from the DNA sequence. The data hold 750,000 to 1,000,000 clones, with nearly 95% observed a single time. The study's findings and limits: Across a handful of donors, naive CD4 shared 4.5% to 6%, naive CD8 3.5% to 4%, memory CD4 roughly 2.4%, memory CD8 0.4%.

The CDR3 is made up of 13 amino acids. CDR1 is SNHLY, CDR2 FYNNEI, per germline. V was cut by 8 bases and J by 0 bases, with 10 bases left in between. Naivety among CD8 cells was defined by CD45RO negativity and positive CCR7 selection, thereby excluding terminally differentiated effector memory CD45RA+ cells. This TCR derives from a man aged 30 to 45 in good health. The sequencing input was naive CD8+ T cells sorted from blood. The V gene is TRBV2, the J gene TRBJ1-1, with D hard to call. This CDR3 is CASGLSMNTEAFF. The CDR3 bases are TGTGCCAGCGGACTCTCCATGAACACTGAAGCTTTCTTT.